This T cell receptor (beta chain) comes out of a study of response to subunit inactivated influenza vaccine. General study points: Authors suggested each seasonal flu vaccination may recruit only limited numbers of new T cells.

TCRdb re-analysed the RT-PCR reads in MiXCR, keeping a single row per CDR3 protein. The sample records 650,000 to 850,000 distinct CDR3 sequences, approximately 15% being singletons. This clonotype was seen only a few times. Its specificity is not known. The trim removed 8 bases at V and 4 bases at J, leaving 8 bases unmatched. CDR3 length: 15 residues. The germline V gene has CDR1 SNHLY and CDR2 FYNNEI. The chain combines TRBV2 with TRBJ2-2; 9 bases line up with TRBD1. This clonotype originated in a man aged 45-65 years who received an inactivated influenza vaccine. Sequenced material: PBMCs from blood, taken 14 to 15 days before vaccination. The CDR3 here is CASVTGGIGTGELFF. DNA of the CDR3: TGTGCCAGCGTTACAGGGGGCATCGGCACCGGGGAGCTGTTTTTT.